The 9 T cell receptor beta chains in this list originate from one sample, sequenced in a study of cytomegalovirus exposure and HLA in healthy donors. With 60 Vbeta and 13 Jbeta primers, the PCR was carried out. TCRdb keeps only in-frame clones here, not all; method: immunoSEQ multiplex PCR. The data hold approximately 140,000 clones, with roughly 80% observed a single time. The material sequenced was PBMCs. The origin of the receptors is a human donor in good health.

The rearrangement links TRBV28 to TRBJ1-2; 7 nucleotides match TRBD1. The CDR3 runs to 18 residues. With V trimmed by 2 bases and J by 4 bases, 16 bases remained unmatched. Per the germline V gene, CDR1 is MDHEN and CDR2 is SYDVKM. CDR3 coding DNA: TGTGCCAGCAGTTTAGGGGTTGCAGGGGGAGAGGGACCCTATGGCTACACCTTC. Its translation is CASSLGVAGGEGPYGYTF.

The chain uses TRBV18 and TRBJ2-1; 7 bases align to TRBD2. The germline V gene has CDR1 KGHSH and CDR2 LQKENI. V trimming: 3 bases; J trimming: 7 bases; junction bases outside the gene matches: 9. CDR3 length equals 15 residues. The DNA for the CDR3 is TGTGCCAGCTCACCTGATGCGGGAGCCTGGAATGAGCAGTTCTTC. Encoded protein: CASSPDAGAWNEQFF.

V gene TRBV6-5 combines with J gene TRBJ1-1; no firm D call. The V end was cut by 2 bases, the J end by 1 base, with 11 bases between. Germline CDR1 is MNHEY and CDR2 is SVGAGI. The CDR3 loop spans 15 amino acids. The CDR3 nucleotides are TGTGCCAGCAGTTACCGGAGCGTGCGGAACACTGAAGCTTTCTTT. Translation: CASSYRSVRNTEAFF.

The DNA for the CDR3 is TGTGCCAGCCGGGACAGGGCCGGGACTAGCGGACAAGAGACCCAGTACTTC. Translating it yields CASRDRAGTSGQETQYF. The gene calls are TRBV19 and TRBJ2-5; 11 nucleotides agree with TRBD2. Germline CDR1 and CDR2: LNHDA and SQIVND (reference sequence). V was clipped by 9 bases and J by 2 bases; unmatched bases: 14. The CDR3 covers 17 residues.

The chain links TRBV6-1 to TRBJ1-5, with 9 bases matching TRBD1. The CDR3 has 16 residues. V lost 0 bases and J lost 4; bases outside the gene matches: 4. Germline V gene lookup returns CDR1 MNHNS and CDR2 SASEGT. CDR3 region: CASSEAPGQGNQPQHF. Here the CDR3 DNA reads TGTGCCAGCAGTGAAGCCCCGGGACAGGGAAATCAGCCCCAGCATTTT.

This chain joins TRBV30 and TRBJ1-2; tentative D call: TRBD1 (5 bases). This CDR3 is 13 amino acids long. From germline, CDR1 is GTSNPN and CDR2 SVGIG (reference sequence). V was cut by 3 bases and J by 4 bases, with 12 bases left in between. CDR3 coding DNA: TGTGCCTGGAGGAAGGGGCGTTCCTATGGCTACACCTTC. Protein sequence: CAWRKGRSYGYTF.

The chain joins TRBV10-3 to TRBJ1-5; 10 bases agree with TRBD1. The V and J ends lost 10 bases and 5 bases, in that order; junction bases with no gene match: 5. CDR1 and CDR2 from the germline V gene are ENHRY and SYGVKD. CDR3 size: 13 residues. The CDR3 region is CATRQGADQPQHF. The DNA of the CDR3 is TGTGCCACCCGACAGGGGGCCGATCAGCCCCAGCATTTT.

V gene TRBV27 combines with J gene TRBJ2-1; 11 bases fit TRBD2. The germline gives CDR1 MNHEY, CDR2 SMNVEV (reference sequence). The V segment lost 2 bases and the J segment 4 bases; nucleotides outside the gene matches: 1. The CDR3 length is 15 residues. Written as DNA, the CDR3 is TGTGCCAGCAGTTTAATAGCGGGGGGGTACAATGAGCAGTTCTTC. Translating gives CASSLIAGGYNEQFF.

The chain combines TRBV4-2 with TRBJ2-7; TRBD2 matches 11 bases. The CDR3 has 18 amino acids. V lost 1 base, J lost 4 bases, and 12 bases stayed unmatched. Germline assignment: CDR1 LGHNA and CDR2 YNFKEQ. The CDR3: CASSQVSFRTSGPYEQYF. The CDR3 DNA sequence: TGTGCCAGCAGCCAAGTTTCTTTTCGGACTAGCGGGCCTTACGAGCAGTACTTC.